Listed below are T cell receptor beta chains from one sample, sequenced in a study of blood T cells in healthy people across ages. MiXCR was run by TCRdb on the 5' RACE reads, yielding one entry per CDR3 protein. The sample lists about 800,000 distinct CDR3 sequences, 20% to 30% occurring once. The same sample was also used in a study of T cells of mothers and their children.

The sequenced sample was blood. These receptors were collected from a boy aged 5-17 years in good health. Each CDR3 is given with its conserved first and last residue. D genes are given only for firm matches. The size field is filled for only some rows; it gives once, few, many or a size class.

V	D	J	size	DNA	CDR3
TRBV20-1	-	TRBJ1-6	few	TGCAGTGCTCCTAGTGTGGATTCACCCCTCCACTTT	CSAPSVDSPLHF
TRBV7-3	-	TRBJ1-2	few	TGTGCCAGCAGCTTCGGGACGCAGTATGGCTACACCTTC	CASSFGTQYGYTF
TRBV12-3/TRBV12-4	-	TRBJ2-7	many	TGTGCCAGCAGTTTTGCAACAGGCTACGAGCAGTACTTC	CASSFATGYEQYF
TRBV12-3/TRBV12-4	-	TRBJ2-7	few	TGTGCCAGCAGTCCCAGCCGGACGGAAACCTACGAGCAGTACTTC	CASSPSRTETYEQYF
TRBV20-1	-	TRBJ1-1	-	TGCAGTGCTAGCGATGCAGGCACAGGTGACCAGGCTTTCTTT	CSASDAGTGDQAFF
TRBV28	TRBD2	TRBJ2-1	-	TGTGCCAGCAGTTCAGGACTAGCGGGGTACTACAATGAGCAGTTCTTC	CASSSGLAGYYNEQFF
TRBV27	TRBD2	TRBJ2-1	few	TGTGCCAGCAGTTATCAAATGGGGGGGGAGCAGTTCTTC	CASSYQMGGEQFF
TRBV27	-	TRBJ2-7	few	TGTGCCAGCGCCTGGGGGACTGACACCTACGAGCAGTACTTC	CASAWGTDTYEQYF
TRBV24-1	-	TRBJ1-5	-	TGTGCCACCAGCCCTCGATATAGCAATCAGCCCCAGCATTTT	CATSPRYSNQPQHF
TRBV20-1	TRBD1	TRBJ1-2	once	TGCAGTGCTAGACAGGGGGATGGCTACACCTTC	CSARQGDGYTF